These T cell receptor beta chains were read from a single sample in a study of naive and memory T cell subsets. TCRdb reprocessed the UMI-ligation and nested PCR reads via MiXCR and lists one record per CDR3 protein. The sample includes tens of thousands of distinct CDR3 sequences, about 9.9% of them seen just once. Sequencing was done on a sample of naive CD8+ T cells from blood. The receptors derive from a human donor in good health. Both conserved end residues are part of each CDR3.

TRBJ2-7	14	TRBV10-2	CASSVGNQPYEQYF
TRBJ2-7	15	TRBV7-6	CASSSRQGLSHEQYF
TRBJ2-7	13	TRBV10-1	CASSEDSMYEQYF
TRBJ2-1	18	TRBV12-3/TRBV12-4	CASSMGPIGGGNYNEQFF
TRBJ2-6	18	TRBV10-2	CASSEPASGTAGANVLTF
TRBJ1-5	13	TRBV6-5	CASSFFLGQPQHF
TRBJ1-1	13	TRBV29-1	CSVAEGMNTEAFF
TRBJ1-5	15	TRBV4-3	CASSQDGTALQPQHF
TRBJ2-1	13	TRBV4-1	CASSQAGLGEQFF
TRBJ2-1	17	TRBV29-1	CSVERLAGVSGGNEQFF
TRBJ2-3	14	TRBV12-3/TRBV12-4	CASSSAGPLDTQYF
TRBJ2-7	15	TRBV7-2	CASSSNGLEFDEQYF
TRBJ2-1	15	TRBV6-2/TRBV6-3	CASKPNLGSYNEQFF
TRBJ2-3	15	TRBV12-3/TRBV12-4	CASSRVGGPTDTQYF
TRBJ2-7	13	TRBV27	CASSSRGSWEQYF
TRBJ2-3	14	TRBV6-5	CASSYSPGGDTQYF
TRBJ2-3	13	TRBV7-8	CASSLARADTQYF
TRBJ2-1	17	TRBV4-1	CASSQEKGLSSYNEQFF
TRBJ2-3	14	TRBV12-3/TRBV12-4	CASSSGAGTDTQYF